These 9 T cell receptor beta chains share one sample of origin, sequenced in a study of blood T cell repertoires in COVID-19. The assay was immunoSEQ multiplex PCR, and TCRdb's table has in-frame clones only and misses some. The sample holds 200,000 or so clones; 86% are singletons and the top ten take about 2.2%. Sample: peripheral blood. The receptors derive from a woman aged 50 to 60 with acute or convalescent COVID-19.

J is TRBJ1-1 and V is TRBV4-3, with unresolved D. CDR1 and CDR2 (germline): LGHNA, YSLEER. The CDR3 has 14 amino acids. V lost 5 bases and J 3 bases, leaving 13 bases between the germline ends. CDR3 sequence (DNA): TGCGCCAGCAGCAGGCGGGAATGGGACACTGAAGCTTTCTTT. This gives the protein CASSRREWDTEAFF.

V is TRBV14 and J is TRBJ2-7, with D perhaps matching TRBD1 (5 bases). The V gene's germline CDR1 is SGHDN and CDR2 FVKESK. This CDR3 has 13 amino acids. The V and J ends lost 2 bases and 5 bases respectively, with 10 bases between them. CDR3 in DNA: TGTGCCAGCAGCCAACAGGGTATCAACGAGCAGTACTTC. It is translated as CASSQQGINEQYF.

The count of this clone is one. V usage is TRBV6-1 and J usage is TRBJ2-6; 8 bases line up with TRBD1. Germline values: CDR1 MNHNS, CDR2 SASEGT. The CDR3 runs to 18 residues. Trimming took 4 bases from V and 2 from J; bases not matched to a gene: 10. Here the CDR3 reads CASSARQGSYPGANVLTF. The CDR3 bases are TGTGCCAGCAGTGCAAGACAGGGGAGTTACCCTGGGGCCAACGTCCTGACTTTC.

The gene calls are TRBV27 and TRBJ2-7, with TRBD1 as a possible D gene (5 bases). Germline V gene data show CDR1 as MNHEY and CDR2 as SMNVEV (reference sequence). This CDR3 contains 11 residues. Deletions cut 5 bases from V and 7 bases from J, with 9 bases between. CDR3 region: CASSQGVEQYF. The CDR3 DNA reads TGTGCCAGCAGTCAAGGGGTGGAGCAGTACTTC.

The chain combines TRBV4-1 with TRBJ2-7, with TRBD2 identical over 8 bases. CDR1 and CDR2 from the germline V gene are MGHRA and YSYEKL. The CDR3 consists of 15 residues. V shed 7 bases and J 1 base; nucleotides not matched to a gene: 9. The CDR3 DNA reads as TGCGCCAGCACCGAGGCTAGCGGGCTGTCCTACGAGCAGTACTTC. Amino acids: CASTEASGLSYEQYF.

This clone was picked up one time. CDR3 loop: CASSSGQRFTDTQYF. The DNA for the CDR3 is TGTGCCAGCAGTTCGGGACAGCGATTCACAGATACGCAGTATTTT. This sequence joins TRBV27 and TRBJ2-3, with 7 bases matching TRBD1. V was clipped by 4 bases and J by 2 bases; unmatched bases: 6. CDR1 is MNHEY and CDR2 is SMNVEV in the germline V gene (reference sequence). This CDR3 has 15 amino acids.

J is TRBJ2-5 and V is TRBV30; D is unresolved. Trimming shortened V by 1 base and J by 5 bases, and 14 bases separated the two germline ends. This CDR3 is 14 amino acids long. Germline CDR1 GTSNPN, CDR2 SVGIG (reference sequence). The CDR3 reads CAWSGVAVYETQYF. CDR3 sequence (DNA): TGTGCCTGGAGTGGGGTGGCGGTGTACGAGACCCAGTACTTC.

CDR3 sequence: CASSRGDRDYGYTF. The CDR3, as DNA: TGTGCCAGTAGTAGGGGGGACAGAGACTATGGCTACACCTTC. The V gene is TRBV19, the J gene TRBJ1-2; 7 bases are shared with TRBD1. There are 14 residues in the CDR3. The V segment lost 4 bases and the J segment 3 bases; nucleotides outside the gene matches: 5. The germline CDR1 and CDR2 sequences are LNHDA and SQIVND (reference sequence). The whole variable domain, remainder taken from reference TRBV19 and TRBJ1-2, is DGGITQSPKYLFRKEGQNVTLSCEQNLNHDAMYWYRQDPGQGLRLIYYSQIVNDFQKGDIAEGYSVSREKKESFPLTVTSAQKNPTAFYLCASSRGDRDYGYTFGSGTRLTVV.

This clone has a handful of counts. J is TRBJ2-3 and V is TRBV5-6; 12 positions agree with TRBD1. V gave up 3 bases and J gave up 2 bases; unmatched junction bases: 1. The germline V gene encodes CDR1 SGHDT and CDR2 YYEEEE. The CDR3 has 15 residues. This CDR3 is CASSWDRGPTDTQYF. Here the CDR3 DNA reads TGTGCCAGCAGCTGGGACAGGGGGCCCACAGATACGCAGTATTTT. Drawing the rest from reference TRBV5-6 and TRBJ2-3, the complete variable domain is DAGVTQSPTHLIKTRGQQVTLRCSPKSGHDTVSWYQQALGQGPQFIFQYYEEEERQRGNFPDRFSGHQFPNYSSELNVNALLLGDSALYLCASSWDRGPTDTQYFGPGTRLTVL.